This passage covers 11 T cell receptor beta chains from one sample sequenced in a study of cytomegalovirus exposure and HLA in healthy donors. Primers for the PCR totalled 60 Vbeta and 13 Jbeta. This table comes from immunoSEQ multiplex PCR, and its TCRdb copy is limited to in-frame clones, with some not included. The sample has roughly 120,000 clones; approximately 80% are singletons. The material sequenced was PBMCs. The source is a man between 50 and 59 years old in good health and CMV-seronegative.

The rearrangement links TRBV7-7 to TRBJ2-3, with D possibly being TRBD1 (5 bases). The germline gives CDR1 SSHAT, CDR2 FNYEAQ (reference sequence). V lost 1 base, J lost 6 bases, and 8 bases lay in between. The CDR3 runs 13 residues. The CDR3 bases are TGTGCCAGCAGCTTAGGACAGCAGGATACGCAGTATTTT. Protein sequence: CASSLGQQDTQYF.

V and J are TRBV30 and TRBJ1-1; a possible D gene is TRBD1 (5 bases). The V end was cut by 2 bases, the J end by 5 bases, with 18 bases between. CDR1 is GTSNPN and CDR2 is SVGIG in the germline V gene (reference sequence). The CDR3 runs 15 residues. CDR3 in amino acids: CAWSPGSGGRTEAFF. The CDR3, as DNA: TGTGCCTGGAGTCCAGGCTCGGGGGGGAGGACTGAAGCTTTCTTT.

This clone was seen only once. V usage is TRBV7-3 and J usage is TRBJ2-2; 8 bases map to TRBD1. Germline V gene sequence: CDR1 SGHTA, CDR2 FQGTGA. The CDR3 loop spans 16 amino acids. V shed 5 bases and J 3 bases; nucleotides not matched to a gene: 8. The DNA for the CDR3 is TGTGCCAGCAGCGTTGACAGGGGCCCGGACACCGGGGAGCTGTTTTTT. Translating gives CASSVDRGPDTGELFF.

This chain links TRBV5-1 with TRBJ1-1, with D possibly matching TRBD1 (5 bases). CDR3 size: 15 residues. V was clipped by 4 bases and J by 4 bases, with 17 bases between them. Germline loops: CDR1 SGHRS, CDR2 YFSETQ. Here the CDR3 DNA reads TGCGCCAGCAGCATGCTATACGGGGGAGGCACTGAAGCTTTCTTT. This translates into CASSMLYGGGTEAFF.

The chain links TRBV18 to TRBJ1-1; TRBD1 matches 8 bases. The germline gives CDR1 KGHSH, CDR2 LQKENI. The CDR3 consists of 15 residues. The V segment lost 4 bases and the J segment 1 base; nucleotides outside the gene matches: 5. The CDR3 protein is CASSLGQGENTEAFF. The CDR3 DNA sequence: TGTGCCAGCTCACTTGGACAGGGAGAGAACACTGAAGCTTTCTTT.

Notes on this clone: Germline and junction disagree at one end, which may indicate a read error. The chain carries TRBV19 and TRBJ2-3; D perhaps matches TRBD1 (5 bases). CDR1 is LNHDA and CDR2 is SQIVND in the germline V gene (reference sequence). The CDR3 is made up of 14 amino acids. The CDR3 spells CAGSIRGATDTQYF. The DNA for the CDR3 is TGTGCCGGTAGTATAAGGGGCGCCACAGATACGCAGTATTTT.

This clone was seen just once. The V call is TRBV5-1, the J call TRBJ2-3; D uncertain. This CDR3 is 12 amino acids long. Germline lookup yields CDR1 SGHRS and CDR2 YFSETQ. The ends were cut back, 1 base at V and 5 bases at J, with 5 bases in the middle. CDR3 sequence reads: CASSLYIDTQYF. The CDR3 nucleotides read TGCGCCAGCAGCTTGTATATAGATACGCAGTATTTT.

The CDR3: CASSPFDRVNYGYTF. CDR3 nucleotide sequence: TGTGCCAGCTCACCCTTTGACAGGGTAAACTATGGCTACACCTTC. The chain couples TRBV18 to TRBJ1-2, with 7 bases matching TRBD1. Unmatched junction bases numbered 6, after V lost 3 bases and J lost 2 bases. The germline V gene has CDR1 KGHSH and CDR2 LQKENI. CDR3 size: 15 residues.

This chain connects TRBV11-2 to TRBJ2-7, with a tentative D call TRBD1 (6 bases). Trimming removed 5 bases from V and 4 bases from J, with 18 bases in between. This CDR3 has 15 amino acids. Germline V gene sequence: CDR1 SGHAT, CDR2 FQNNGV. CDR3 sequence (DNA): TGTGCCAGCAGCGTCGGACAGAGTATAGCTTACGAGCAGTACTTC. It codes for CASSVGQSIAYEQYF.

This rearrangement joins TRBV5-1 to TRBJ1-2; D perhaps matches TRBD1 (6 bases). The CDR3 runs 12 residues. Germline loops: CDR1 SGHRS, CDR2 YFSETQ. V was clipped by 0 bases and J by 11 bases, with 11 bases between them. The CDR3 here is CASSLGQERYTF. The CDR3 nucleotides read TGCGCCAGCAGCTTGGGACAGGAAAGGTACACCTTC.

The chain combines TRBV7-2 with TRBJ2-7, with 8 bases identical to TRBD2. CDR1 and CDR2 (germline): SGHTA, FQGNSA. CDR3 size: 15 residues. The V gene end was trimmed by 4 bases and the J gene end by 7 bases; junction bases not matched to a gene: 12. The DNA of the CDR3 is TGTGCCAGCAGCTCCCGTGTCGGGGGGGAGGGGGAGCAGTACTTC. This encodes CASSSRVGGEGEQYF.